This T cell receptor (beta chain) emerged from a study of shared clonotypes between healthy human individuals. Repertoires were generated with immunoSEQ multiplex PCR, while TCRdb's copy carries only in-frame clones and drops some. Among about 1.1 million clones listed, around 78% were seen once. V was cut by 1 base and J by 4 bases, with 13 bases left in between. The CDR3 has 15 amino acids. Germline CDR1 SGHRS, CDR2 YFSETQ. Material for sequencing was memory CD4+ T cells from PBMCs. The subset here: CD45RA-negative fraction. This TCR was sampled from a man between 18 and 35 years old in good health. Some clones in this sample may be carry-over from other donors' samples. The V gene is TRBV5-1, the J gene TRBJ2-3, with D possibly TRBD2 on 6 matching bases. DNA of the CDR3: TGCGCCAGCAGCTTGATGGGCGGGGAGGCAGATACGCAGTATTTT. It translates to CASSLMGGEADTQYF.